These 5 T cell receptor beta chains were sequenced from one sample in a study of T cells in Graves' hyperthyroidism and ophthalmopathy. Researchers took RNA transcripts and amplified the TCR beta CDR3 regions from them. The study used the HTBI primer set for a first-round RT-PCR of the TCR CDR3. TCRdb analysed the multiplex PCR reads with MiXCR anew, one entry per CDR3 protein. This sample has approximately 480,000 distinct CDR3 sequences, with 20% to 25% found just once. Source material: blood. Receptors were obtained from a man between 18 and 29 years old with Graves' hyperthyroidism.

This clonotype was detected ten times or more. This may be a read error, as it is one base from a much larger clone. CDR3 residues: CASSESQDRVGRETKYF. In DNA form, the CDR3 reads TGTGCCAGCAGTGAATCTCAGGACAGGGTGGGGAGAGAGACCAAGTACTTC. V gene TRBV2 combines with J gene TRBJ2-5; 8 bases fit TRBD1. This CDR3 is 17 amino acids long. Germline V gene sequence: CDR1 SNHLY, CDR2 FYNNEI.

This clonotype was counted once. This chain connects TRBV29-1 to TRBJ2-5; D uncertain. The germline CDR1 and CDR2 sequences are SQVTM and ANQGSEA. Deletions cut 2 bases from V and 2 bases from J, with 9 bases between. The CDR3 extends over 13 amino acids. In DNA form, the CDR3 reads TGCAGCGTTGAAAGTACAGAACAAGAGACCCAGTACTTC. Encoded protein: CSVESTEQETQYF.

This clonotype came up many times. The chain combines TRBV27 with TRBJ2-7, with 10 positions matching TRBD1. Germline loops: CDR1 MNHEY, CDR2 SMNVEV (reference sequence). Trimming cost V 7 bases and J 5 bases; bases outside gene matches: 5. This CDR3 is built from 13 residues. The CDR3 region is CASTGQGVNEQYF. The CDR3 bases are TGTGCCAGCACCGGACAGGGGGTCAACGAGCAGTACTTC.

The genes are TRBV11-2 and TRBJ1-2, with TRBD1 identical over 10 bases. The junction had 5 bases not matched to a gene; V was cut back by 2 bases and J by 2 bases. This CDR3 spans 16 amino acids. Germline loops: CDR1 SGHAT, CDR2 FQNNGV. The CDR3 DNA follows: TGTGCCAGCAGCTTAAGGGACAGGGGTGACAACTATGGCTACACCTTC. Its translation is CASSLRDRGDNYGYTF.

J is TRBJ1-5 and V is TRBV12-3 or TRBV12-4; D not certain. CDR3 size: 15 residues. V was clipped by 7 bases and J by 0 bases, with 13 bases between them. The CDR3 loop is CASTPPFYSNQPQHF. DNA of the CDR3: TGTGCCAGCACCCCACCATTCTATAGCAATCAGCCCCAGCATTTT.